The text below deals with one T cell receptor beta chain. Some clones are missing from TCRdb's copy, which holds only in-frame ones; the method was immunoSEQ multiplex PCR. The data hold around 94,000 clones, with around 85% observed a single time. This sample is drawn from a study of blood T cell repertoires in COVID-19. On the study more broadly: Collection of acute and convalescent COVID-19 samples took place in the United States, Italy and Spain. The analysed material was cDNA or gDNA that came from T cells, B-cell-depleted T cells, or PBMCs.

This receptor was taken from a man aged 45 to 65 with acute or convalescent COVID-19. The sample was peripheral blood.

CDR3 coding DNA: TGTGCCAGCAGTGAAGTGGTTAGCGGGACCTCCTACGAGCAGTACTTC. It translates to CASSEVVSGTSYEQYF. The rearrangement links TRBV6-1 to TRBJ2-7; 8 positions match TRBD2. The CDR3 covers 16 residues. Trimming took 1 base from V and 0 from J; bases not matched to a gene: 5. The germline V gene has CDR1 MNHNS and CDR2 SASEGT.